This passage covers 3 T cell receptor beta chains from one sample sequenced in a study of blood T cell repertoires in COVID-19. Method: immunoSEQ multiplex PCR; TCRdb's copy keeps in-frame clones and lacks some. The sample yields about 200,000 clones, approximately 91% seen once. The specimen was peripheral blood. Receptors originate from a man between 18 and 29 years old with active or convalescent COVID-19.

This rearrangement joins TRBV5-4 to TRBJ2-7; TRBD2 matches 10 bases. CDR1 is SGHNT and CDR2 is YYREEE in the germline V gene (reference sequence). The CDR3 is made up of 16 amino acids. V lost 5 bases, J lost 2 bases, and 10 bases stayed unmatched. The CDR3 sequence: CASRTISGGPTYEQYF. The DNA for the CDR3 is TGTGCCAGCAGGACTATTAGCGGGGGGCCGACCTACGAGCAGTACTTC.

The chain is built from TRBV30 and TRBJ1-2; 7 bases align to TRBD1. The CDR3 extends over 12 amino acids. V lost 5 bases to trimming and J lost 4 bases; unmatched junction nucleotides: 4. CDR1 is GTSNPN and CDR2 is SVGIG in the germline V gene (reference sequence). The CDR3 nucleotides read TGTGCCTGGGGGACAGCGCCCTATGGCTACACCTTC. Protein: CAWGTAPYGYTF. The complete variable domain, with remaining parts taken from reference TRBV30 and TRBJ1-2, reads SQTIHQWPATLVQPVGSPLSLECTVEGTSNPNLYWYRQAAGRGLQLLFYSVGIGQISSEVPQNLSASRPQDRQFILSSKKLLLSDSGFYLCAWGTAPYGYTFGSGTRLTVV.

The CDR3 is CATGQGGYTF. The CDR3 region has the DNA TGTGCCACCGGACAGGGAGGCTACACCTTC. This rearrangement joins TRBV10-3 to TRBJ1-2; 8 bases line up with TRBD1. The trim removed 10 bases at V and 8 bases at J, leaving 3 bases unmatched. CDR1 and CDR2 (germline): ENHRY, SYGVKD. The CDR3 is 10 amino acids.